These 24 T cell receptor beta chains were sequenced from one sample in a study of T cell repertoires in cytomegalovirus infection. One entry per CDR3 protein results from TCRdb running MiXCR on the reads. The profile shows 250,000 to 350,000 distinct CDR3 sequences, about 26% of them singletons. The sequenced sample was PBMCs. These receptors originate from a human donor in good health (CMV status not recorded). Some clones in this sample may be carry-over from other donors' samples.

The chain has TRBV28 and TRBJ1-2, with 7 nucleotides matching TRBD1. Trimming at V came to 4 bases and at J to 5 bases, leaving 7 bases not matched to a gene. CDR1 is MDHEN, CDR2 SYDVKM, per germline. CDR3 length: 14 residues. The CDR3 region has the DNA TGTGCCAGCAGTTCTCCGACGGGACAGTATGGCTACACCTTC. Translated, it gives CASSSPTGQYGYTF.

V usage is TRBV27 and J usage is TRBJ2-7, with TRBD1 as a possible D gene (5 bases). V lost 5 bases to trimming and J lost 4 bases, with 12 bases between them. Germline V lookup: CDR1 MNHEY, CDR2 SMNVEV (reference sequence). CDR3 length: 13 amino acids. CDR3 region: CASSSQGKYEQYF. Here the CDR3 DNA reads TGTGCCAGCAGTAGTCAGGGAAAATACGAGCAGTACTTC.

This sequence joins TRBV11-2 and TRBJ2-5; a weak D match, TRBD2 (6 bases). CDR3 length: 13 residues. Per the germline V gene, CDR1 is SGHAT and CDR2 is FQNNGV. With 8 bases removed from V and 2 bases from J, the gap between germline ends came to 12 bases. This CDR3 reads CASGRGNQETQYF. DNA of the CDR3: TGTGCCAGCGGGCGCGGGAATCAAGAGACCCAGTACTTC.

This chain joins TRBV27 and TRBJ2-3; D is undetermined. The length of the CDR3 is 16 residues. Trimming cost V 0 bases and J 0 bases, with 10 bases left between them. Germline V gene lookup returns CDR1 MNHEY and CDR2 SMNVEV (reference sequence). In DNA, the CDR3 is TGTGCCAGCAGTTTATCCCTGGCTATTAGCACAGATACGCAGTATTTT. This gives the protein CASSLSLAISTDTQYF.

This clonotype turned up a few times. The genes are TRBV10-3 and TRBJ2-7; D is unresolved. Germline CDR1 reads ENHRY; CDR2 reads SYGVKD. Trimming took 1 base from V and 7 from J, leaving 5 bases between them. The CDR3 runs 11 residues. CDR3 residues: CAISELLEQYF. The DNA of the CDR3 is TGTGCCATCAGTGAGTTGCTTGAGCAGTACTTC.

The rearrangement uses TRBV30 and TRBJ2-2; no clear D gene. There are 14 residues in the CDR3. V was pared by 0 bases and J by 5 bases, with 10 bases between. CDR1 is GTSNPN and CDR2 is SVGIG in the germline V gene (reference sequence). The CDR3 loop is CAWSVSGRTGELFF. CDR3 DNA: TGTGCCTGGAGTGTGTCAGGAAGGACCGGGGAGCTGTTTTTT.

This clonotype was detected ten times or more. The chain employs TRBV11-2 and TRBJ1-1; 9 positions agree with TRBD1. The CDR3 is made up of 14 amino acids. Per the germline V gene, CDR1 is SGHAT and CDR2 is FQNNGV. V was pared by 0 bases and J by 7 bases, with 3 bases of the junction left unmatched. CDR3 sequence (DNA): TGTGCCAGCAGCTTAGAAGGGACAGGGTTTGAAGCTTTCTTT. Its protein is CASSLEGTGFEAFF.

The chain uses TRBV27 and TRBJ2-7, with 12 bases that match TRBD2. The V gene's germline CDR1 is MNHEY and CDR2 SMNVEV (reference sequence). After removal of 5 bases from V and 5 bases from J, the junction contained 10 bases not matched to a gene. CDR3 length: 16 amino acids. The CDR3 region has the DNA TGTGCCAGCAGTCCAGGGACTAGCGGGCCCCGGGACGAGCAGTACTTC. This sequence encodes CASSPGTSGPRDEQYF.

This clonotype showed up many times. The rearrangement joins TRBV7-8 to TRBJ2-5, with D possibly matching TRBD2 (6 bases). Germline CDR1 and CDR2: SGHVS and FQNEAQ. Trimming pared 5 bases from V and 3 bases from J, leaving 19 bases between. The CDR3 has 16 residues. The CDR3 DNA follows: TGTGCCAGCAGCCCTAGGCGAGGACTAAAAAAAGAGACCCAGTACTTC. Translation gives CASSPRRGLKKETQYF.

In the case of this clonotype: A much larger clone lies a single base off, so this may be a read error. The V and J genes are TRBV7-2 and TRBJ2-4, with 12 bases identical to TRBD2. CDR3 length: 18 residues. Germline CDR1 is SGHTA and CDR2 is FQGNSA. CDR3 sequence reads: CASRSGLAGKGAKNIQSF. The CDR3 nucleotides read TGTGCCAGCAGGAGCGGACTAGCGGGAAAGGGAGCCAAAAACATTCAGTCCTTC.

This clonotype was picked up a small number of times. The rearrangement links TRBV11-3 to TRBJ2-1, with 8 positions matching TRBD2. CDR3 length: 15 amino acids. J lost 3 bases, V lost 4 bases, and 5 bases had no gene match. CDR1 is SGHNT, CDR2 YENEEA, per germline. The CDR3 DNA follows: TGTGCCAGCAGCTCCATGCGGGGGGACTACAATGAGCAGTTCTTC. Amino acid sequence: CASSSMRGDYNEQFF. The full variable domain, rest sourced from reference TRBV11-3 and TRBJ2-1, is EAGVVQSPRYKIIEKKQPVAFWCNPISGHNTLYWYLQNLGQGPELLIRYENEEAVDDSQLPKDRFSAERLKGVDSTLKIQPAELGDSAVYLCASSSMRGDYNEQFFGPGTRLTVL.

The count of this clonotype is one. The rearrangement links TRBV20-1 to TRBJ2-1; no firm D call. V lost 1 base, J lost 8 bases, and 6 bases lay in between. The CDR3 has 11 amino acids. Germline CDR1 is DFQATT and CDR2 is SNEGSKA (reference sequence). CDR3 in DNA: TGCAGTGCTAGAGCCCCCCATGAGCAGTTCTTC. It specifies CSARAPHEQFF.

CDR3 nucleotides: TGTGCCAGCAGCCCCTCGGACAGCGGGATCCCAGATACGCAGTATTTT. It encodes CASSPSDSGIPDTQYF. This chain links TRBV5-5 with TRBJ2-3; TRBD2 might be the D (7 bases). There are 16 residues in the CDR3. Trimming shortened V by 4 bases and J by 4 bases, and 19 bases separated the two germline ends. Germline loops: CDR1 SGHKS, CDR2 YYEKEE (reference sequence).

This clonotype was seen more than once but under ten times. Here the CDR3 DNA reads TGTGCCAGCTCACCAGCGGTTGCGGCTCCAGATACGCAGTATTTT. It codes for CASSPAVAAPDTQYF. This chain connects TRBV18 to TRBJ2-3; D call uncertain. This CDR3 has 15 amino acids. Germline lookup yields CDR1 KGHSH and CDR2 LQKENI. The germline V and J ends were trimmed by 2 bases and 4 bases, with 13 bases remaining between them.

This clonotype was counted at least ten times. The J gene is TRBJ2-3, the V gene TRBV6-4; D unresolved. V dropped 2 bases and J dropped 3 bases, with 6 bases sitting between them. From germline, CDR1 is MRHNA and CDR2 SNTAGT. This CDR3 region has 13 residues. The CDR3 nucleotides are TGTGCCAGCAGTGACGGGGATACAGATACGCAGTATTTT. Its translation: CASSDGDTDTQYF.

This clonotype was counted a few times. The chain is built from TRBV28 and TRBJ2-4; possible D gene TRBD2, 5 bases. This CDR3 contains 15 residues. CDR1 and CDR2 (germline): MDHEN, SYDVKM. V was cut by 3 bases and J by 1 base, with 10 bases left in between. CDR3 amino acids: CASSLPGIAKNIQYF. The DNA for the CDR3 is TGTGCCAGCAGTTTGCCGGGGATTGCCAAAAACATTCAGTACTTC.

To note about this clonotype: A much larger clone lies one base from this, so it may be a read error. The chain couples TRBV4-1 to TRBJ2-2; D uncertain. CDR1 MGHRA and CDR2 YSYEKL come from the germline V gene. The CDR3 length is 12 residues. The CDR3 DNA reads TGTGTCAGCAGCCCCATGAGCGGGGAGCTGTTTTTT. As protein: CVSSPMSGELFF.

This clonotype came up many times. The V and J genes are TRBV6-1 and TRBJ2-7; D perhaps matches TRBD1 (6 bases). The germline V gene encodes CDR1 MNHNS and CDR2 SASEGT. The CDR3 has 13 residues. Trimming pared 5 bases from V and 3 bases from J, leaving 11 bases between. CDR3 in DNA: TGTGCCAGCAGTTCGACCAGGGGCTACGAGCAGTACTTC. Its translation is CASSSTRGYEQYF.

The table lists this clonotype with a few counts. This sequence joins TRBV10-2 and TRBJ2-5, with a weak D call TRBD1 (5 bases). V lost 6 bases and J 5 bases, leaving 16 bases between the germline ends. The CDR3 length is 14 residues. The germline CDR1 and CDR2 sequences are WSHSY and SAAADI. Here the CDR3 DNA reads TGCGCCAGCAGCCCCTCAGCCAGGGATGAGACCCAGTACTTC. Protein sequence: CASSPSARDETQYF.

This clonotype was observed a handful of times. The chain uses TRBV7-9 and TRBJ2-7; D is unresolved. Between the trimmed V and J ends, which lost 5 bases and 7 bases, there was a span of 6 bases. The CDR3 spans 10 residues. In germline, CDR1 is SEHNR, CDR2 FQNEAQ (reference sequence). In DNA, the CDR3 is TGTGCCAGCAGCCCTGGGGAGCAGTACTTC. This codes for CASSPGEQYF.

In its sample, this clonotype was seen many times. CDR3 in amino acids: CASSQQGGYGYTF. CDR3 bases: TGCGCCAGCAGCCAACAGGGTGGCTATGGCTACACCTTC. The V and J genes are TRBV4-3 and TRBJ1-2; weak D call: TRBD1 (5 bases). In germline, CDR1 is LGHNA, CDR2 YSLEER. The V end was cut by 2 bases, the J end by 4 bases, with 8 bases between. This CDR3 spans 13 amino acids.

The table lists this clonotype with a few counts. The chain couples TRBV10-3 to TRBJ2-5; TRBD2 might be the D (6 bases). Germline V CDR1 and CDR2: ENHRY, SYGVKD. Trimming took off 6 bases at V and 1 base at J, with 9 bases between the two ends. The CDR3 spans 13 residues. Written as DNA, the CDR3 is TGTGCCATCAGAGGCGGGGCCCAAGAGACCCAGTACTTC. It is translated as CAIRGGAQETQYF.

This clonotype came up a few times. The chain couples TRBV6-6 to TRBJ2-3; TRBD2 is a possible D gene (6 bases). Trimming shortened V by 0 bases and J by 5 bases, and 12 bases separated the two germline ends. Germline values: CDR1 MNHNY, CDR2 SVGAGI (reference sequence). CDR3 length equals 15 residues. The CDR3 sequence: CASSYSGGPKDTQYF. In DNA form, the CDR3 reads TGTGCCAGCAGTTACTCGGGGGGTCCCAAAGATACGCAGTATTTT.

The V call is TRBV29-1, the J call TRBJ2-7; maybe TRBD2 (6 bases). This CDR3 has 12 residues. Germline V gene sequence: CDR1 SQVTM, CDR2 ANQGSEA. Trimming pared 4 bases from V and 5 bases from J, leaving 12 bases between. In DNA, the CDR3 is TGCAGCGTTGCAGGAGGGGTCGACGAGCAGTACTTC. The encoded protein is CSVAGGVDEQYF.